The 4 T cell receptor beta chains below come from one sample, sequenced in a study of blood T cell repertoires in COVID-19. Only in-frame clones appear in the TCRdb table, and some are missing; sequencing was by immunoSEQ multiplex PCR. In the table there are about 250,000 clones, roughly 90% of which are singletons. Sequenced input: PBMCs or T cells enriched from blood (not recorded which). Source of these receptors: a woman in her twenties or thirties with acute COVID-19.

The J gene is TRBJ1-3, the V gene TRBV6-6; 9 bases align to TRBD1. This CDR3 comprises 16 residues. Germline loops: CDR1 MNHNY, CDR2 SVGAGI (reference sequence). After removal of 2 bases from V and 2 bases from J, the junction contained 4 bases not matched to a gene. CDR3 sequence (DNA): TGTGCCAGCAGTTACGGGACAGGGAGCGCTGGAAACACCATATATTTT. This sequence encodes CASSYGTGSAGNTIYF.

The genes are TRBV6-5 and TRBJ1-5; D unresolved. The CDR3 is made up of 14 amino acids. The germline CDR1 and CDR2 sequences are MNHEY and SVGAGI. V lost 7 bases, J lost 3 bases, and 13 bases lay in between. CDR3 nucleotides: TGTGCCAGCAAGACCAGAGGATTCAATCAGCCCCAGCATTTT. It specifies CASKTRGFNQPQHF.

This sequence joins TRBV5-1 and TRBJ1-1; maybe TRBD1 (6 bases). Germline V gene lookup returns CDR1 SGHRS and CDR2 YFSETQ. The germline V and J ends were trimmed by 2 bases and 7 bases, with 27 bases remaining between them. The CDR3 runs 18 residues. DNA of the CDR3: TGCGCCAGCAGCTTATTGGGGGCCACTCAGTCTTTTTTTAATGAAGCTTTCTTT. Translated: CASSLLGATQSFFNEAFF.

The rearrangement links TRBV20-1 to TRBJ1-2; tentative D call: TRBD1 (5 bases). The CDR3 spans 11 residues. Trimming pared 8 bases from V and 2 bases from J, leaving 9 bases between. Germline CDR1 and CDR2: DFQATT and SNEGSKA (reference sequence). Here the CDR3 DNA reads TGCAGTCTCTCAGGGAACTATGGCTACACCTTC. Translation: CSLSGNYGYTF.